This TCR beta chain was sequenced in a study of long-term antiretroviral therapy in people with HIV. There were roughly 0.95-10 million cryopreserved PBMC in the samples before DNA extraction. Study-level points and caveats: Blood sampling spanned 2004 to 2017, possibly under older ART regimens.

In the case of this clone: Its specificity is unknown.

This CDR3 region has 14 residues. V lost 0 bases and J lost 0, with 6 bases in between. Germline loops: CDR1 SGHNT, CDR2 YYREEE (reference sequence). Assay version v3.0 of immunoSEQ was used, and it was run at survey level. Data came from immunoSEQ multiplex PCR; TCRdb stores just in-frame clones and leaves some out. The table has about 14,000 clones, 77% seen once. Specimen: unsorted PBMCs, collected 1.3 years before starting antiretroviral therapy. The clonotype originates from a man aged 35-49 years with HIV. J is TRBJ1-1 and V is TRBV5-4; the D gene is possibly TRBD1 (6 bases). The CDR3 nucleotides read TGTGCCAGCAGCTTGGGACAGGTGAACACTGAAGCTTTCTTT. This gives the protein CASSLGQVNTEAFF.